This T cell receptor (beta chain) was sequenced during a study of cytomegalovirus exposure and HLA in healthy donors. Study results and limitations: Most TCR sequences showed up rarely, but some public TCRs showed up in many donors. Associated with cytomegalovirus, according to the listing, were 150 to 200 TCR beta chains. Highly shared sequence variants in one cluster were likely a sequencing artifact.

The PCR had 60 Vbeta and 13 Jbeta primers. Assay: immunoSEQ multiplex PCR; the TCRdb copy retains only in-frame clones and omits some. Seen here are around 210,000 clones, roughly 78% observed once, and the top ten hold more than 0.45%. This clone was found a few times. Its antigen is currently unknown. The CDR3 is 15 residues long. Trimming shortened V by 0 bases and J by 0 bases, and 12 bases separated the two germline ends. Germline V gene lookup returns CDR1 GTSNPN and CDR2 SVGIG (reference sequence). The specimen sequenced was PBMCs. The chain is built from TRBV30 and TRBJ2-7; D call uncertain. The receptor comes from a boy younger than 18 in good health and CMV-seronegative. As DNA, the CDR3 is TGTGCCTGGAGTGTATTTCCGGGTTTCTCCTACGAGCAGTACTTC. This codes for CAWSVFPGFSYEQYF.